This T cell receptor beta chain was identified in a study of blood T cell repertoires in COVID-19 (TCRdb year 2020). Notes on the research overall: The collaborator samples originated in the United States, Italy and Spain and spanned the acute and convalescent phases of COVID-19. The material from the prospective study consisted of cDNA or gDNA derived from T cells, B-cell-depleted T cells, or PBMCs. Deeply sampled blood TCRbeta repertoires from subjects exposed to, actively infected with, or recovered from COVID-19 were included in the dataset. The repertoires were made available in a free public database intended to serve as a resource for research on the immune response to SARS-CoV-2. Samples came from the ongoing ImmuneRACE study (first 160 participants) plus 1,254 subjects from 6 global collaborators. The sample metadata nearly always contained a de-identified subject ID, COVID-19 status, age in years and sex. Where HLA class I and class II types were available, the types were taken from metadata supplied by the sample provider, not from assay-based typing. The study at large found these results: Clinical and demographic metadata were provided uncurated, with the amount varying by source and participant.

TCRbeta CDR3 regions were amplified from genomic DNA using the immunoSEQ Assay, a bias-controlled multiplex PCR. The original methods were these. The number of nucleated cells in each sample was estimated by amplification of reference gene primers within the assay. Sequence reads were collapsed and filtered to measure the absolute abundance of every unique TCRbeta CDR3 rearrangement. Productive Simpson clonality was computed per sample as the square root of Simpson's diversity index over productive rearrangements. The table comes from immuneACCESS by way of TCRdb, which keeps in-frame sequences with V and J called. Part of the clones is missing from these tables; in studies checked, under half for an unresolved V gene and the rest for unknown reasons. The DNA gave D and trimming, while V, J and clone size come from that table. Here the sample has some 230,000 clones; about 80% occur a single time. The top ten constitute 2% to 2.5% of the sample.

Each collaborating institution followed its own protocols to collect whole blood in K2EDTA tubes. For TCRbeta analysis, collaborators shipped samples in one of three forms: frozen whole blood, isolated PBMCs, or DNA extracted from either of those sample types. As to this clone: The target of this receptor is not known. No base-level quality is on record; no much larger clone is a single base apart.

Its CDR3 holds 13 amino acids, cysteine through phenylalanine. Of the read, only the CDR3 DNA is kept; its 39 bases are in frame from base 1. The germline ends are 4 bases apart after V is trimmed by 1 base and J by 0 bases. In the germline V gene (reference sequence), CDR1 corresponds to SGHNT and CDR2 to YYREEE. Sequencing input: peripheral blood. This TCR came from a woman aged 60-75 years with acute or convalescent COVID-19. The chain is made from TRBV5-4 and TRBJ1-1, with the D gene not clear enough to name. In nucleotides, the sequence is TGTGCCAGCAGCTTGCCTTTGAACACTGAAGCTTTCTTT. The resulting protein is CASSLPLNTEAFF.